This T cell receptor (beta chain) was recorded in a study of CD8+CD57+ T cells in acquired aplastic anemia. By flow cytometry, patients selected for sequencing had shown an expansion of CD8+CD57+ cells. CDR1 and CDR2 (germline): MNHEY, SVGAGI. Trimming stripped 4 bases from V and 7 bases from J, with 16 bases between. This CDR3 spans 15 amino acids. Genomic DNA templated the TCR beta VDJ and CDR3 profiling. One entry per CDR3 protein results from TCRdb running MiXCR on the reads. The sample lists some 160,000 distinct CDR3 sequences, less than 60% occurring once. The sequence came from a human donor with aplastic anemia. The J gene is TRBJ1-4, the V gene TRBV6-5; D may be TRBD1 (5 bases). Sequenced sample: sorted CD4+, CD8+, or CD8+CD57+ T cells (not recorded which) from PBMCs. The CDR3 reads CASSFGREHTEKLFF. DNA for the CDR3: TGTGCCAGCAGTTTCGGCAGGGAGCATACTGAAAAACTGTTTTTT.